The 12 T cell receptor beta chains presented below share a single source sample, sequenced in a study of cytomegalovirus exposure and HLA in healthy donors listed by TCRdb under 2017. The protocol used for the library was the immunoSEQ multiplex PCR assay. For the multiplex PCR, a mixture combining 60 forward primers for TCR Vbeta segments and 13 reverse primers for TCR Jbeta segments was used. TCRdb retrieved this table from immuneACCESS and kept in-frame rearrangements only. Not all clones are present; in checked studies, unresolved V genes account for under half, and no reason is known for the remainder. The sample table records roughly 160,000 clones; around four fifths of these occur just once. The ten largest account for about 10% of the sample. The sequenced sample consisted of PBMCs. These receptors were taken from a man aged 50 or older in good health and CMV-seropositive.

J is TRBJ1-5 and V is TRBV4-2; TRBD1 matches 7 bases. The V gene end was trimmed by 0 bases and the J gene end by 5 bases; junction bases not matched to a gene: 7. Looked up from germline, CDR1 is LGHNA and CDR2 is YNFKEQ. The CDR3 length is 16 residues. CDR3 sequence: CASSQDVGRGDQPQHF. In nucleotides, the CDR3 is TGTGCCAGCAGCCAAGATGTCGGCAGGGGGGATCAGCCCCAGCATTTT.

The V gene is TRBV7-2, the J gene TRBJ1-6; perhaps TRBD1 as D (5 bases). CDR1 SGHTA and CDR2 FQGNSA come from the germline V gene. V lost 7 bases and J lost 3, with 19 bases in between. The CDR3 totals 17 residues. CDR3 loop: CASNSGRMGVYNSPLHF. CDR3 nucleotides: TGTGCCAGCAACAGCGGGCGAATGGGGGTCTATAATTCACCCCTCCACTTT.

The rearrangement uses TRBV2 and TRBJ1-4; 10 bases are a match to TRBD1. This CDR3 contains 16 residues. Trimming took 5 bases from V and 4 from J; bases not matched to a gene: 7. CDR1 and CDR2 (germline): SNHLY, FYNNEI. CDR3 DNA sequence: TGTGCCAGCAGTACACCACGGACAGGGGGTAATGAAAAACTGTTTTTT. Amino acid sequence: CASSTPRTGGNEKLFF.

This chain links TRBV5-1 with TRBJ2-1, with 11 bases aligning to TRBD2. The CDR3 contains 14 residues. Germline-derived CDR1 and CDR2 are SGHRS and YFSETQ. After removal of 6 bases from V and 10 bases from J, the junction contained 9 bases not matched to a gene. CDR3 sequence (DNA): TGCGCCAGCATGGTACTAGCGGGAGCCCGCGAGCAGTTCTTC. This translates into CASMVLAGAREQFF. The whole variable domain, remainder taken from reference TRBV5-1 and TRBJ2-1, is KAGVTQTPRYLIKTRGQQVTLSCSPISGHRSVSWYQQTPGQGLQFLFEYFSETQRNKGNFPGRFSGRQFSNSRSEMNVSTLELGDSALYLCASMVLAGAREQFFGPGTRLTVL.

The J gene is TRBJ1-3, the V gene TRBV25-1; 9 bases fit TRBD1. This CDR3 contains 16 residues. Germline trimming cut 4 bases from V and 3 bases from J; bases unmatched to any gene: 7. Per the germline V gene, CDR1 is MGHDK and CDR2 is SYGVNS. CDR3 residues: CASSARTGGVGNTIYF. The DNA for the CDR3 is TGTGCCAGCAGTGCCAGAACAGGGGGCGTTGGAAACACCATATATTTT.

The CDR3 DNA sequence: TGTGCCAGCAGCTGGGACAGGAACACTGAAGCTTTCTTT. Its translation: CASSWDRNTEAFF. The gene calls are TRBV5-6 and TRBJ1-1; 7 bases match TRBD1. Germline CDR1 reads SGHDT; CDR2 reads YYEEEE. V lost 3 bases and J lost 1; bases outside the gene matches: 0. The CDR3 sequence is 13 residues long.

The chain's CDR3 is CASSLVGTGGVSETQYF. The CDR3 nucleotides are TGTGCCAGCAGCTTAGTTGGGACAGGGGGGGTATCAGAGACCCAGTACTTC. This sequence joins TRBV11-3 and TRBJ2-5; the match to TRBD1 covers 11 bases. Germline CDR1 and CDR2: SGHNT and YENEEA. The V and J ends lost 1 base and 4 bases, in that order; junction bases with no gene match: 8. The CDR3 runs 17 residues.

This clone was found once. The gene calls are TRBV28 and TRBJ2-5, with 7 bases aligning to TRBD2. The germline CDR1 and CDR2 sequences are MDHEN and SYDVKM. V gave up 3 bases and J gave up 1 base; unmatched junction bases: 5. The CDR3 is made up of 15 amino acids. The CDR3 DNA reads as TGTGCCAGCAGTTTTAGCTCTAGCGGCCAAGAGACCCAGTACTTC. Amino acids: CASSFSSSGQETQYF.

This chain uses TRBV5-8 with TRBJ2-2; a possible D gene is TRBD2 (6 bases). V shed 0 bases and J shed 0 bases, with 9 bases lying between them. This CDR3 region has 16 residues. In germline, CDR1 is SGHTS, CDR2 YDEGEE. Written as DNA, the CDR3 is TGTGCCAGCAGCTTGGCCGGGAGAACGAACACCGGGGAGCTGTTTTTT. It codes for CASSLAGRTNTGELFF.

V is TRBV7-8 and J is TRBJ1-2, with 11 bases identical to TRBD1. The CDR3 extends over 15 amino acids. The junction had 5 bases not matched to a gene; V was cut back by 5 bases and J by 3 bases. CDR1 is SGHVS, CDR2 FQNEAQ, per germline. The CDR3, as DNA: TGTGCCAGCAGCCGGACAGGGGGCGCGGACTATGGCTACACCTTC. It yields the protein CASSRTGGADYGYTF.

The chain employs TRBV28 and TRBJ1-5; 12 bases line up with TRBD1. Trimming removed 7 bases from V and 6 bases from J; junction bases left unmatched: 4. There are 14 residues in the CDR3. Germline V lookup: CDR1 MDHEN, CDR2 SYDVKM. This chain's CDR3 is CASKGTGGSQPQHF. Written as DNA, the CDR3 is TGTGCCAGCAAAGGGACAGGGGGCAGTCAGCCCCAGCATTTT. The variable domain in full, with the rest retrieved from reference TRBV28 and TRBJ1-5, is DVKVTQSSRYLVKRTGEKVFLECVQDMDHENMFWYRQDPGLGLRLIYFSYDVKMKEKGDIPEGYSVSREKKERFSLILESASTNQTSMYLCASKGTGGSQPQHFGDGTRLSIL.

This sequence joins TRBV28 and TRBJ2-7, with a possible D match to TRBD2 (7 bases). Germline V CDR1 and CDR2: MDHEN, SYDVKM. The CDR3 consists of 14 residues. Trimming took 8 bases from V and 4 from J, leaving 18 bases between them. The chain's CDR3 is CASRGASSKYEQYF. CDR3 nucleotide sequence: TGTGCCAGCCGGGGGGCTAGCTCCAAGTACGAGCAGTACTTC.